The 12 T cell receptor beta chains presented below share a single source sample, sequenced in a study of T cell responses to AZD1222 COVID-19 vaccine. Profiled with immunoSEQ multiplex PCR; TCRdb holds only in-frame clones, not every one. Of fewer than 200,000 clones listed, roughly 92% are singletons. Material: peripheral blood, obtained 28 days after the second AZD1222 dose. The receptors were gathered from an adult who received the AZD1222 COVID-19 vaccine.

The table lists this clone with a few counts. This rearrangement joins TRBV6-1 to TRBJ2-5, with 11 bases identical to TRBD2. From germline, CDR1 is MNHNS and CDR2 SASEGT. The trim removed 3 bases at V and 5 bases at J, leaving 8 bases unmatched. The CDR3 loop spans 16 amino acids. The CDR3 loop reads CASSDLLAGGGETQYF. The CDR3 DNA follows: TGTGCCAGCAGTGACCTTCTAGCGGGAGGAGGGGAGACCCAGTACTTC.

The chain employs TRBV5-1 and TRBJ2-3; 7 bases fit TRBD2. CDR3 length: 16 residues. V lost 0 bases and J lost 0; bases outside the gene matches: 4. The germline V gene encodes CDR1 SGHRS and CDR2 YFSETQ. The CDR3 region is CASSLAAGWSTDTQYF. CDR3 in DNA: TGCGCCAGCAGCTTGGCAGCGGGGTGGAGCACAGATACGCAGTATTTT.

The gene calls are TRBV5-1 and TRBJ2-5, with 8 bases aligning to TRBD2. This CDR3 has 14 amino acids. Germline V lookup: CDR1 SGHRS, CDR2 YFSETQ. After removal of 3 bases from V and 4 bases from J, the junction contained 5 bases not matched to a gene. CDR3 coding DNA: TGCGCCAGCAGCTCGACTAGCGAATTAGAGACCCAGTACTTC. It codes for CASSSTSELETQYF.

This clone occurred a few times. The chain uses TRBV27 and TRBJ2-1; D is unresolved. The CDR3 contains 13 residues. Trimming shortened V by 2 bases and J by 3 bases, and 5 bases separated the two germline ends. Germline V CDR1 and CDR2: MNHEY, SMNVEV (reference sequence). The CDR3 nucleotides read TGTGCCAGCAGTTTACGGTACTACAATGAGCAGTTCTTC. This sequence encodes CASSLRYYNEQFF.

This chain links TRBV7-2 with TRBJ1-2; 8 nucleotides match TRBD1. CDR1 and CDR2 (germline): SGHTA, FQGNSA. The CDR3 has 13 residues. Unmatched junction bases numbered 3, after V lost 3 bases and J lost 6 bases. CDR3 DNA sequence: TGTGCCAGCAGCTTGGACAGGGAAAATGGCTACACCTTC. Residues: CASSLDRENGYTF.

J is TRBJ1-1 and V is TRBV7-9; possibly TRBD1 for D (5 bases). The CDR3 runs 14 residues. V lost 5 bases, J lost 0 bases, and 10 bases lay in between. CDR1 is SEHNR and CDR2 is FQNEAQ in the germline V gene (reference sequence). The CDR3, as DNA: TGTGCCAGCAGCCCCGGGACGATGAACACTGAAGCTTTCTTT. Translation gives CASSPGTMNTEAFF.

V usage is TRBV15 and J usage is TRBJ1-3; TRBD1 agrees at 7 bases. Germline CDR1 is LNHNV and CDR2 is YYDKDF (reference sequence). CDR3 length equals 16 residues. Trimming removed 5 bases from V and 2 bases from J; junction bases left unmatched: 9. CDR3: CATSEGAAGTGNTIYF. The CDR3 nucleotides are TGTGCCACCAGCGAGGGGGCCGCGGGAACTGGAAACACCATATATTTT.

CDR3: CASSFNRGVYGYTF. The DNA of the CDR3 is TGTGCCAGCAGCTTTAACAGGGGAGTCTATGGCTACACCTTC. V usage is TRBV5-8 and J usage is TRBJ1-2, with TRBD1 matching over 7 bases. V was clipped by 2 bases and J by 4 bases; unmatched bases: 5. Germline values: CDR1 SGHTS, CDR2 YDEGEE. This CDR3 has 14 residues.

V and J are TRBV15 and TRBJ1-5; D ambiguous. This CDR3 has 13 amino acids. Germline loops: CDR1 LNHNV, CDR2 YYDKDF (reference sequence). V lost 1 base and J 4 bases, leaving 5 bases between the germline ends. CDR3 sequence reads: CATSRVDNQPQHF. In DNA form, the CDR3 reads TGTGCCACCAGCAGAGTCGATAATCAGCCCCAGCATTTT. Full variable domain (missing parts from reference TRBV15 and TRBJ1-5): DAMVIQNPRYQVTQFGKPVTLSCSQTLNHNVMYWYQQKSSQAPKLLFHYYDKDFNNEADTPDNFQSRRPNTSFCFLDIRSPGLGDTAMYLCATSRVDNQPQHFGDGTRLSIL.

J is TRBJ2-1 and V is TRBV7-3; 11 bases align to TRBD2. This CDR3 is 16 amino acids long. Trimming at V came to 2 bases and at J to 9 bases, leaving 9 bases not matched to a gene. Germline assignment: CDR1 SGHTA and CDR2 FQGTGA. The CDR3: CASSLSPGLAVGEQFF. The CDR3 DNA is TGTGCCAGCAGCTTATCACCGGGACTAGCGGTAGGTGAGCAGTTCTTC.

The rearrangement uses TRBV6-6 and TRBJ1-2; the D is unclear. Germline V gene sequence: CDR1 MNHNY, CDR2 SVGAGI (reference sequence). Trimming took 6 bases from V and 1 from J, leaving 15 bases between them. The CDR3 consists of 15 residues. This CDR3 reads CASSPQPTVNYGYTF. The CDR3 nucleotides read TGTGCCAGCAGCCCCCAACCCACAGTTAACTATGGCTACACCTTC.

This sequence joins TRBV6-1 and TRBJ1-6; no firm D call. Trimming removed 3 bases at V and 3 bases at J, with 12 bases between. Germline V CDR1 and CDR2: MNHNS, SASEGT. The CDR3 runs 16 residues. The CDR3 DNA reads TGTGCCAGCAGTGAGGACGGGTCCCTCTATAATTCACCCCTCCACTTT. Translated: CASSEDGSLYNSPLHF.